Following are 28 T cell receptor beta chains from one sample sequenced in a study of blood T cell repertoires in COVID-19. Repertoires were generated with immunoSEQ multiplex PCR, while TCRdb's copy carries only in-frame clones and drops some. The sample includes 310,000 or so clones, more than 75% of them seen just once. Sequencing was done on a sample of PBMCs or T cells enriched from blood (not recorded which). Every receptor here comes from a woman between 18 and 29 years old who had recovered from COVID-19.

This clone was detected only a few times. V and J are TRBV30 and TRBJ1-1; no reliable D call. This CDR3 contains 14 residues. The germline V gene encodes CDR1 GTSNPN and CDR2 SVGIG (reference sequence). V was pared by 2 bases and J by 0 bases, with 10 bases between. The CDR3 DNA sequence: TGTGCCTGGAGTATCCCCGGTATGAACACTGAAGCTTTCTTT. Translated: CAWSIPGMNTEAFF.

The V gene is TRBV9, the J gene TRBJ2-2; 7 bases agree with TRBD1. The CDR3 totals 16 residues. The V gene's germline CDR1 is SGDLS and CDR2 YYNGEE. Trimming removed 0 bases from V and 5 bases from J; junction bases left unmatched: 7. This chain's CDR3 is CASSVGSAGGTGELFF. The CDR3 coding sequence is TGTGCCAGCAGCGTAGGGTCGGCAGGGGGTACCGGGGAGCTGTTTTTT.

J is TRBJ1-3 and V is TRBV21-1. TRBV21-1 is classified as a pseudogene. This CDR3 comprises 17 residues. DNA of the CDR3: TGTGCCAGCAACCCACAGGAGGGGGGGCCCTCTGGAAACACCATATATTTT. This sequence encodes CASNPQEGGPSGNTIYF.

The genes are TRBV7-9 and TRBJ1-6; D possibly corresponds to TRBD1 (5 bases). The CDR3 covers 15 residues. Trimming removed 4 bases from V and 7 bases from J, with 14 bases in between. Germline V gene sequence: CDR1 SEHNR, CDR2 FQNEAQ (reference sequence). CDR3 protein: CASSSPGGRNSPLHF. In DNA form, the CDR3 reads TGTGCCAGCAGCTCCCCCGGGGGGAGGAATTCACCCCTCCACTTT. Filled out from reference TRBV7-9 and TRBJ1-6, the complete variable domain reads DTGVSQNPRHKITKRGQNVTFRCDPISEHNRLYWYRQTLGQGPEFLTYFQNEAQLEKSRLLSDRFSAERPKGSFSTLEIQRTEQGDSAMYLCASSSPGGRNSPLHFGNGTRLTVT.

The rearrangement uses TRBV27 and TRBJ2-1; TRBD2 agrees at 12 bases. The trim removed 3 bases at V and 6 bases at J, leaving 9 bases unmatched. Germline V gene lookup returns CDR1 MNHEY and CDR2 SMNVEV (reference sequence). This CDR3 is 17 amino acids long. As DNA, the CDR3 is TGTGCCAGCAGTTTCTACCCCGGACTAGCGGGAATCAATGAGCAGTTCTTC. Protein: CASSFYPGLAGINEQFF.

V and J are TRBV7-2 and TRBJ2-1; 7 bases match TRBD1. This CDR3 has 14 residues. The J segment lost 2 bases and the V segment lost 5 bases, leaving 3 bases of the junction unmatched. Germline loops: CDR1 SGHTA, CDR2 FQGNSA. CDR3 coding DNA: TGTGCCAGCAGCATGACAGGGCCCTACAATGAGCAGTTCTTC. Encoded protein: CASSMTGPYNEQFF.

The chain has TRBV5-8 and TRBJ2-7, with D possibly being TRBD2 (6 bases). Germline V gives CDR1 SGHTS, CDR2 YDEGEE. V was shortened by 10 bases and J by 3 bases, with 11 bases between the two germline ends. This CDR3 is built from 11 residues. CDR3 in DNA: TGTGCCGCCGGGACTTACTACGAGCAGTACTTC. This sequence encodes CAAGTYYEQYF. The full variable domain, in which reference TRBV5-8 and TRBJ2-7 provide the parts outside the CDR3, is EAGVTQSPTHLIKTRGQQATLRCSPISGHTSVYWYQQALGLGLQFLLWYDEGEERNRGNFPPRFSGRQFPNYSSELNVNALELEDSALYLCAAGTYYEQYFGPGTRLTVT.

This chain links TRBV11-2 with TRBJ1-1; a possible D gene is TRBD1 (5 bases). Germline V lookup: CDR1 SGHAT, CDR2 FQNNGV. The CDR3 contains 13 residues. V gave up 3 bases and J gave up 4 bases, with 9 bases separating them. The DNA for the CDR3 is TGTGCCAGCAGCTTCGAAAGGGGCACTGAAGCTTTCTTT. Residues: CASSFERGTEAFF.

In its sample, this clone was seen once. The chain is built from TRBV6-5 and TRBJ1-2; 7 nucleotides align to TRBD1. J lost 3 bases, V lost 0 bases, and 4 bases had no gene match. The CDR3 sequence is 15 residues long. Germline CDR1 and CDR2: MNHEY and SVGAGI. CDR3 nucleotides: TGTGCCAGCAGTTACTCAGGGGGCTCGGACTATGGCTACACCTTC. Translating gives CASSYSGGSDYGYTF.

The CDR3 region is CASRSGANVLTF. DNA of the CDR3: TGTGCCAGCCGGTCTGGGGCCAACGTCCTGACTTTC. The chain couples TRBV12-3 or TRBV12-4 to TRBJ2-6; no clear D. V gave up 8 bases and J gave up 1 base, with 3 bases separating them. The CDR3 runs 12 residues.

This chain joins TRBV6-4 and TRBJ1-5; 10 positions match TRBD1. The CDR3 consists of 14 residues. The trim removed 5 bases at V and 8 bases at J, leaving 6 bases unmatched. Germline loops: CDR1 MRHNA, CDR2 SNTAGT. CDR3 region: CASSPTGTGEPQHF. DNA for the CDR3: TGTGCCAGCAGTCCGACAGGGACAGGGGAGCCCCAGCATTTT.

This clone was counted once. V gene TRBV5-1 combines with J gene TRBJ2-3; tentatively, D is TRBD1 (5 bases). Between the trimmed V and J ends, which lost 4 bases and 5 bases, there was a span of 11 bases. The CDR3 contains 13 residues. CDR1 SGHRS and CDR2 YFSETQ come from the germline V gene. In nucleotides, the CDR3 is TGCGCCAGCAGCCCACAGGTAGGAGATACGCAGTATTTT. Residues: CASSPQVGDTQYF.

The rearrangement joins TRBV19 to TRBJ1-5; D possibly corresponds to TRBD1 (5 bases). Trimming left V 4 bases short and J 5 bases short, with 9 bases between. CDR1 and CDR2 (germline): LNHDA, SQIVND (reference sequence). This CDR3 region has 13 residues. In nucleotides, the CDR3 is TGTGCCAGTAGTAAGGGGTTGGATCAGCCCCAGCATTTT. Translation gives CASSKGLDQPQHF.

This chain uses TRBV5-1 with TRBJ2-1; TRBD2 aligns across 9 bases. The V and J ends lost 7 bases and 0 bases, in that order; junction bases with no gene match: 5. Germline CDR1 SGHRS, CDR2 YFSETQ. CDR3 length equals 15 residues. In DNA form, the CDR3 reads TGCGCCAGCTCCCTAGCGGGGACCTCCTACAATGAGCAGTTCTTC. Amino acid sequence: CASSLAGTSYNEQFF. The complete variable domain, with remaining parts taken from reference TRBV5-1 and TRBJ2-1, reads KAGVTQTPRYLIKTRGQQVTLSCSPISGHRSVSWYQQTPGQGLQFLFEYFSETQRNKGNFPGRFSGRQFSNSRSEMNVSTLELGDSALYLCASSLAGTSYNEQFFGPGTRLTVL.

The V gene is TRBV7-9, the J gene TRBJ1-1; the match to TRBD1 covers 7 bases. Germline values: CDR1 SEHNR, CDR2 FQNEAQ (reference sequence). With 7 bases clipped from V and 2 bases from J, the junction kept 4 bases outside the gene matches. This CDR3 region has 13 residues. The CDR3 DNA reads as TGTGCCAGCACCGACAGGGATAACACTGAAGCTTTCTTT. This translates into CASTDRDNTEAFF.

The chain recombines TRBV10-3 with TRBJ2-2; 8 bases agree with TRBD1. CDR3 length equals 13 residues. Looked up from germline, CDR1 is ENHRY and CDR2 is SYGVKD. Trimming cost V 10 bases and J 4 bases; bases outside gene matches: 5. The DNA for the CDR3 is TGTGCCACCCAGGACAGGGTCACCGGGGAGCTGTTTTTT. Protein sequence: CATQDRVTGELFF.

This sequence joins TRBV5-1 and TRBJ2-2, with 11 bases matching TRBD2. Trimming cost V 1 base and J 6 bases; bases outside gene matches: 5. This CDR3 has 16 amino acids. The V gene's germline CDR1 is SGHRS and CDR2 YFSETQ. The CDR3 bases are TGCGCCAGCAGCTTGCTAGCGGGGGGACTGGCCGGGGAGCTGTTTTTT. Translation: CASSLLAGGLAGELFF.

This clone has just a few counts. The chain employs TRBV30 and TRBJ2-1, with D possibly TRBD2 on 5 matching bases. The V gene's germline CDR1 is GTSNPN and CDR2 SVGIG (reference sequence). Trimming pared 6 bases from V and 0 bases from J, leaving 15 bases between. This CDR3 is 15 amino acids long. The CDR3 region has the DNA TGTGCCTGTACCTTTGTGGGAGACTCCTACAATGAGCAGTTCTTC. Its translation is CACTFVGDSYNEQFF.

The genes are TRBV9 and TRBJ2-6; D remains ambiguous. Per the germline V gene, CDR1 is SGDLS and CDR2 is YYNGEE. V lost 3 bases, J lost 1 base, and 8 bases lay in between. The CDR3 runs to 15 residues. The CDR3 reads CASSATVSGANVLTF. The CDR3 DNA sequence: TGTGCCAGCAGCGCCACAGTATCTGGGGCCAACGTCCTGACTTTC.

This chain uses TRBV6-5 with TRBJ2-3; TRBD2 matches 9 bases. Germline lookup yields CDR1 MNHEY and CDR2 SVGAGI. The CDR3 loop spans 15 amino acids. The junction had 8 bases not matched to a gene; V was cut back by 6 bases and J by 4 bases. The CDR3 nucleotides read TGTGCCAGCAGAAACGGGGGACTAGCTCCAGATACGCAGTATTTT. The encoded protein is CASRNGGLAPDTQYF.

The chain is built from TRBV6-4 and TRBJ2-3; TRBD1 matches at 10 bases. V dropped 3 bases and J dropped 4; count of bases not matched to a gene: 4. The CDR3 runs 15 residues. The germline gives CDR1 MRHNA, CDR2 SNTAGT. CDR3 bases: TGTGCCAGCAGTGAATCGACAGGGGGCTCAGATACGCAGTATTTT. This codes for CASSESTGGSDTQYF.

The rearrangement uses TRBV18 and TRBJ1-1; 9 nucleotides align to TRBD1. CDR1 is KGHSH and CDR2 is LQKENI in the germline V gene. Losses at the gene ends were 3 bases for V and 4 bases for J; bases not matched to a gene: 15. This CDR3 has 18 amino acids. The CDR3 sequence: CASSPLRDTGGWGTEAFF. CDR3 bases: TGTGCCAGCTCACCGTTGAGAGACACAGGGGGCTGGGGCACTGAAGCTTTCTTT. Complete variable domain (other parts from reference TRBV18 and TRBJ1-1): NAGVMQNPRHLVRRRGQEARLRCSPMKGHSHVYWYRQLPEEGLKFMVYLQKENIIDESGMPKERFSAEFPKEGPSILRIQQVVRGDSAAYFCASSPLRDTGGWGTEAFFGQGTRLTVV.

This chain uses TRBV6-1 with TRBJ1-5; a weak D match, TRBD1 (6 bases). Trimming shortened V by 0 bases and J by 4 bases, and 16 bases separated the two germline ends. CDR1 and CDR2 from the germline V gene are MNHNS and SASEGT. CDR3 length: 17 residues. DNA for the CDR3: TGTGCCAGCAGTGAAGCGCTACGGACAGACCATAATCAGCCCCAGCATTTT. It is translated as CASSEALRTDHNQPQHF.

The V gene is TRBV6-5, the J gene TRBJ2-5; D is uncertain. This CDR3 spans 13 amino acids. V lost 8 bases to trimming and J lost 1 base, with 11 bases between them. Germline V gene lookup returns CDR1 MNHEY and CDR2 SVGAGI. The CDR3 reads CASSEQTQETQYF. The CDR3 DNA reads TGTGCCAGCTCGGAACAGACCCAAGAGACCCAGTACTTC.

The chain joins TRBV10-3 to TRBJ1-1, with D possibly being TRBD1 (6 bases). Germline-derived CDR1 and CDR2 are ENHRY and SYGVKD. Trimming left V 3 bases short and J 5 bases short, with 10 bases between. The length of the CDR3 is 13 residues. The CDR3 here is CAISDGGRTEAFF. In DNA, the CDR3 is TGTGCCATCAGTGACGGGGGGCGGACTGAAGCTTTCTTT.

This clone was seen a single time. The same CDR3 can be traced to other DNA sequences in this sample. CDR3 sequence reads: CASSRGLADTQYF. The CDR3 coding sequence is TGTGCCAGTAGTAGAGGGTTGGCAGATACGCAGTATTTT. J is TRBJ2-3 and V is TRBV19; TRBD2 might be the D (5 bases). Per the germline V gene, CDR1 is LNHDA and CDR2 is SQIVND (reference sequence). The CDR3 sequence is 13 residues long. Between the trimmed V and J ends, which lost 4 bases and 4 bases, there was a span of 9 bases.

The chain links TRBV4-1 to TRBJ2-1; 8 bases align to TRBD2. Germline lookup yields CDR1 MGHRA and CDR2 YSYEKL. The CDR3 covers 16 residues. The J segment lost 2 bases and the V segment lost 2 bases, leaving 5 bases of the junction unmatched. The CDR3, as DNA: TGCGCCAGCAGCCAATTCACCGGGAGGGCCTACAATGAGCAGTTCTTC. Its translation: CASSQFTGRAYNEQFF.

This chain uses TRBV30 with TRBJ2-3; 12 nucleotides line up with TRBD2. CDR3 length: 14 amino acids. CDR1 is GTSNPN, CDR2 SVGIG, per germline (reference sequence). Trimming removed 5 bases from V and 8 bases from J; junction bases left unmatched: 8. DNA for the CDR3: TGTGCCTGGGGGCTAGCGGGAGGGGCATCTACGCAGTATTTT. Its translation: CAWGLAGGASTQYF. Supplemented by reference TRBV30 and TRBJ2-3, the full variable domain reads SQTIHQWPATLVQPVGSPLSLECTVEGTSNPNLYWYRQAAGRGLQLLFYSVGIGQISSEVPQNLSASRPQDRQFILSSKKLLLSDSGFYLCAWGLAGGASTQYFGPGTRLTVL.